The clone carrying this T cell receptor (beta chain) was seen once. Its antigen remains unknown. These data belong to a study of PD-1 blockade in mismatch repair-deficient tumors. About the research overall: Patients had fewer than 15 mismatch repair-deficient cancer types and were previously treated and progressing.

PCR or immunohistochemistry showed mismatch repair deficiency in every enrolled patient. Notes on the study in general: Tumor-resident clones, often absent from pretreatment blood, expanded after pembrolizumab and then contracted.

Assay: immunoSEQ multiplex PCR; the TCRdb copy retains only in-frame clones and omits some. The sample records some 120,000 clones, almost 90% being singletons. This receptor was identified in an adult with mismatch repair-deficient cancer. The sample here was peripheral blood, taken approximately 72 weeks after starting pembrolizumab.

The CDR3 DNA is TGTGCCAGCAGCGTAGCTAGTACAGGTCGCACAGATACGCAGTATTTT. Its translation is CASSVASTGRTDTQYF. This chain joins TRBV9 and TRBJ2-3; possible D gene TRBD1, 5 bases. Germline values: CDR1 SGDLS, CDR2 YYNGEE. The CDR3 runs 16 residues. Trimming stripped 0 bases from V and 1 base from J, with 12 bases between.